This T cell receptor (beta chain) comes out of a study of molecular identifiers for immune sequencing clone quantification. Each CDR3 protein gets one entry after TCRdb re-called the PCR reads with MiXCR. This sample carries around 300,000 distinct CDR3 sequences, roughly a quarter of them seen once, and the ten largest clones take 0.65% to 0.95%. V shed 7 bases, J shed 3 bases, and the junction held 8 bases outside the gene matches. Germline V lookup: CDR1 SNHLY, CDR2 FYNNEI. The CDR3 extends over 14 amino acids. The table lists this clonotype with many counts. Sequenced material: naive CD8+ T cells from blood, with Jurkat cell RNA spiked in. The subset was: FACS-sorted CD8+CD4-CCR7+CD45RA+ naive T cells. The chain combines TRBV2 with TRBJ1-1; TRBD1 matches 7 bases. The TCR sequence derives from a human donor in good health. Some libraries in this study had Jurkat cell RNA spiked in. The CDR3, as DNA: TGTGCCAGCACCAGGACAGGCGGGTACACTGAAGCTTTCTTT. Translation: CASTRTGGYTEAFF.